This T cell receptor (beta chain) was captured by sequencing in a study of T cell responses to AZD1222 COVID-19 vaccine. Here immunoSEQ multiplex PCR was the method, and the copy in TCRdb shows in-frame clones only, minus some. The table records about 130,000 clones, approximately 90% of them present only once. About this clone: What it binds is unknown.

Trimming shortened V by 1 base and J by 4 bases, and 13 bases separated the two germline ends. The CDR3 covers 15 residues. The germline gives CDR1 SGHTA, CDR2 FQGNSA. Study-wide results and caveats: Unmutated variant regions are reportedly the target of nearly half of TCRs that are spike-specific. The CD4 TCRs associated with vaccination extended across spike and predominated at 160-218 and 743-854. The repertoires were collected only after the peak T cell response. Spike-specific TCR breadth and depth both grew after two AZD1222 doses.

The sequencing used peripheral blood, collected on day 0 of AZD1222 vaccination. The source of this sequence is an adult in good health. V usage is TRBV7-2 and J usage is TRBJ1-2; no clear D. The CDR3 is CASSLDSSAAYGYTF. The DNA of the CDR3 is TGTGCCAGCAGCTTAGATTCGTCGGCAGCCTATGGCTACACCTTC.